One sample yielded the 17 T cell receptor beta chains listed below, sequenced in a study of early T cells in non-severe SARS-CoV-2 infection. One entry per CDR3 protein, called by TCRdb with MiXCR from the 5' RACE reads. The table has more than 85,000 distinct CDR3 sequences, 10% to 15% seen once. The sequenced sample was whole blood, obtained at baseline. The receptors derive from an adult who was a healthcare worker with PCR-confirmed SARS-CoV-2 infection or an uninfected control (not recorded which).

This clonotype was picked up a small number of times. This chain links TRBV6-6 with TRBJ2-5, with 7 bases lining up with TRBD1. Germline lookup yields CDR1 MNHNY and CDR2 SVGAGI (reference sequence). The ends lost 5 bases at V and 2 bases at J; junction bases unmatched: 2. CDR3 length: 13 residues. CDR3 sequence: CASSRGQQETQYF. CDR3 DNA sequence: TGTGCCAGCAGTAGGGGACAGCAAGAGACCCAGTACTTC.

The chain carries TRBV2 and TRBJ1-1; no clear D gene. The CDR3 is made up of 13 amino acids. CDR1 SNHLY and CDR2 FYNNEI come from the germline V gene. The ends were cut back, 7 bases at V and 5 bases at J, with 14 bases in the middle. The CDR3: CASTRFVGTEAFF. Here the CDR3 DNA reads TGTGCCAGCACTAGGTTCGTAGGGACTGAAGCTTTCTTT. The variable domain in full, completed from reference TRBV2 and TRBJ1-1, reads EPEVTQTPSHQVTQMGQEVILRCVPISNHLYFYWYRQILGQKVEFLVSFYNNEISEKSEIFDDQFSVERPDGSNFTLKIRSTKLEDSAMYFCASTRFVGTEAFFGQGTRLTVV.

In its sample, this clonotype was seen a few times. The J gene is TRBJ2-5, the V gene TRBV6-2 or TRBV6-3; D perhaps matches TRBD2 (5 bases). Germline assignment: CDR1 MNHEY and CDR2 SVGEGT. Trimming removed 0 bases at V and 5 bases at J, with 10 bases between. The CDR3 runs 14 residues. The CDR3 here is CASSYSLARETQYF. The CDR3, as DNA: TGTGCCAGCAGTTACTCTCTAGCACGTGAGACCCAGTACTTC.

This clonotype was picked up a small number of times. The chain joins TRBV10-3 to TRBJ1-1; no clear D. This CDR3 is 14 amino acids long. Between the trimmed V and J ends, which lost 3 bases and 0 bases, there was a span of 8 bases. CDR1 is ENHRY, CDR2 SYGVKD, per germline. CDR3 residues: CAISEAEMNTEAFF. Written as DNA, the CDR3 is TGTGCCATCAGTGAAGCAGAGATGAACACTGAAGCTTTCTTT.

In this sample, this clonotype turned up many times. The genes are TRBV11-2 and TRBJ1-5; 7 bases align to TRBD1. The germline V gene encodes CDR1 SGHAT and CDR2 FQNNGV. CDR3 length: 15 residues. The V and J ends lost 5 bases and 3 bases, in that order; junction bases with no gene match: 7. CDR3 in amino acids: CASSRDSLINQPQHF. The CDR3 region has the DNA TGTGCCAGCAGCCGGGACAGCTTGATCAATCAGCCCCAGCATTTT.

This clonotype was seen many times. This chain links TRBV23-1 with TRBJ1-5, with TRBD1 as a possible D gene (5 bases). TRBV23-1 belongs to the ORF category, with a function that is uncertain. V was pared by 4 bases and J by 0 bases, with 13 bases between. The CDR3 contains 16 residues. The CDR3 DNA follows: TGCGCCAGCAGTCTAAGGGACCTCTATAGCAATCAGCCCCAGCATTTT. It codes for CASSLRDLYSNQPQHF.

V is TRBV6-1 and J is TRBJ2-7, with TRBD1 identical over 10 bases. This CDR3 is 13 amino acids long. Germline loops: CDR1 MNHNS, CDR2 SASEGT. Trimming cost V 10 bases and J 4 bases; bases outside gene matches: 7. The CDR3 region is CATLSGQGYEQYF. The CDR3 DNA sequence: TGTGCCACCCTTTCGGGACAGGGGTACGAGCAGTACTTC.

This chain connects TRBV27 to TRBJ1-1; no firm D call. The CDR3 is made up of 12 amino acids. Trimming pared 5 bases from V and 6 bases from J, leaving 10 bases between. Germline assignment: CDR1 MNHEY and CDR2 SMNVEV (reference sequence). The CDR3 coding sequence is TGTGCCAGCAGTAGCCGGGCCCCTGAAGCTTTCTTT. It codes for CASSSRAPEAFF.

This clonotype appeared a single time. J is TRBJ1-4 and V is TRBV19, with 7 nucleotides matching TRBD1. Germline trimming cut 5 bases from V and 6 bases from J; bases unmatched to any gene: 9. The CDR3 extends over 15 amino acids. Germline V gives CDR1 LNHDA, CDR2 SQIVND (reference sequence). CDR3 residues: CASSSRQGVDEKLFF. The CDR3 DNA sequence: TGTGCCAGTAGTTCCCGACAGGGCGTGGATGAAAAACTGTTTTTT.

This clonotype was counted a few times. This chain connects TRBV4-2 to TRBJ2-7; 11 nucleotides align to TRBD2. CDR1 is LGHNA and CDR2 is YNFKEQ in the germline V gene. After removal of 0 bases from V and 6 bases from J, the junction contained 4 bases not matched to a gene. The CDR3 extends over 15 amino acids. The DNA of the CDR3 is TGTGCCAGCAGCCAAGATTATGGACTAGCGGGCGAGCAGTACTTC. It yields the protein CASSQDYGLAGEQYF.

At least ten counts were recorded for this clonotype. The chain is built from TRBV30 and TRBJ2-1; tentative D call: TRBD1 (5 bases). The CDR3 extends over 13 amino acids. Trimming shortened V by 1 base and J by 8 bases, and 12 bases separated the two germline ends. Germline lookup yields CDR1 GTSNPN and CDR2 SVGIG (reference sequence). DNA for the CDR3: TGTGCCTGGAGTGGGGGCCGTGGGGATGAGCAGTTCTTC. Its translation: CAWSGGRGDEQFF.

The genes are TRBV10-1 and TRBJ2-7, with D possibly called TRBD1 or TRBD2 (6 bases each). Germline assignment: CDR1 WNHNN and CDR2 SYGVQD (reference sequence). The CDR3 consists of 13 residues. Deletions cut 0 bases from V and 6 bases from J, with 9 bases between. This chain's CDR3 is CASSESQGGEQYF. CDR3 nucleotides: TGCGCCAGCAGTGAGTCACAGGGAGGCGAGCAGTACTTC.

This clonotype has a handful of counts. The chain employs TRBV29-1 and TRBJ2-2; 9 positions match TRBD2. This CDR3 has 16 residues. Germline V gene lookup returns CDR1 SQVTM and CDR2 ANQGSEA. Losses at the gene ends were 2 bases for V and 4 bases for J; bases not matched to a gene: 8. CDR3 DNA: TGCAGCGTTGAACTCCCCCTAGCGGGAACCACCGGGGAGCTGTTTTTT. It codes for CSVELPLAGTTGELFF.

J is TRBJ2-1 and V is TRBV20-1; D is unclear. Germline-derived CDR1 and CDR2 are DFQATT and SNEGSKA (reference sequence). This CDR3 is built from 12 residues. V lost 3 bases to trimming and J lost 6 bases, with 9 bases between them. The CDR3 DNA follows: TGCAGTGCTAGTGGTAGAAGCAATGAGCAGTTCTTC. Protein product: CSASGRSNEQFF.

This clonotype was detected only a few times. The gene calls are TRBV20-1 and TRBJ2-7, with D maybe TRBD2 (5 bases). This CDR3 spans 14 amino acids. Germline CDR1 is DFQATT and CDR2 is SNEGSKA (reference sequence). The ends were cut back, 4 bases at V and 0 bases at J, with 13 bases in the middle. CDR3: CSAINPGISYEQYF. The CDR3 nucleotides read TGCAGTGCTATAAATCCGGGGATCTCCTACGAGCAGTACTTC.

Only a few counts were recorded for this clonotype. The rearrangement uses TRBV14 and TRBJ2-1; 10 nucleotides match TRBD2. Germline loops: CDR1 SGHDN, CDR2 FVKESK. This CDR3 has 16 amino acids. J lost 10 bases, V lost 1 base, and 10 bases had no gene match. The CDR3, as DNA: TGTGCCAGCAGCCAAGGAGGTAGCGGGGGGCAGAGGGAGCAGTTCTTC. This codes for CASSQGGSGGQREQFF.

At least ten counts were recorded for this clonotype. The chain recombines TRBV12-3 or TRBV12-4 with TRBJ2-7, with 9 bases aligning to TRBD1. The CDR3 spans 14 residues. V was clipped by 4 bases and J by 5 bases; unmatched bases: 6. CDR3 protein: CASSYLGQGNEQYF. In nucleotides, the CDR3 is TGTGCCAGCAGTTATTTGGGACAGGGCAACGAGCAGTACTTC.